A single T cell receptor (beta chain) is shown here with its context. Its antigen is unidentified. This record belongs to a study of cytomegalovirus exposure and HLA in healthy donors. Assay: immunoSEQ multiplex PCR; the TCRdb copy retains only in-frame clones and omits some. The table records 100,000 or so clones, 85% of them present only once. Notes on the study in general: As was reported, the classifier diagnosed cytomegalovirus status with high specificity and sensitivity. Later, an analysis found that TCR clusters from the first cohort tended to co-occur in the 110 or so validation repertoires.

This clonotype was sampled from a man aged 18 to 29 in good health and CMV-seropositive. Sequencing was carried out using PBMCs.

CDR3 nucleotide sequence: TGTGCCAGCAGCTTGGGGGATAGCGGGAGTCTCCGGGGTGAGCAGTTCTTC. This encodes CASSLGDSGSLRGEQFF. V usage is TRBV5-4 and J usage is TRBJ2-1, with 9 nucleotides matching TRBD2. Germline V gene lookup returns CDR1 SGHNT and CDR2 YYREEE (reference sequence). There are 17 residues in the CDR3. With V trimmed by 0 bases and J by 9 bases, 13 bases remained unmatched.